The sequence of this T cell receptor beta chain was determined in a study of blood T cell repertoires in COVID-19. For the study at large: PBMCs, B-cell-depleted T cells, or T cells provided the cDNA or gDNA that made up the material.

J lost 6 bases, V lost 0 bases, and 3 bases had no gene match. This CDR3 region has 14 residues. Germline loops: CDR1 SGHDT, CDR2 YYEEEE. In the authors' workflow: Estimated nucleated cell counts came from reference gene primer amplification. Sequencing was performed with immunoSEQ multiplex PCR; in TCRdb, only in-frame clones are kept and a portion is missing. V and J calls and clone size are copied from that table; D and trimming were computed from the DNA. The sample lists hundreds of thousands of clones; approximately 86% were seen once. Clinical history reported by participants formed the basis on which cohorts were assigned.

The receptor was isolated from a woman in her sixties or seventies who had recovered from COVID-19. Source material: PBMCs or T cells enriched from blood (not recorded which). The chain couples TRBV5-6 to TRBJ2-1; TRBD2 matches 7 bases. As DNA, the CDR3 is TGTGCCAGCAGCTTGGGACTAGCCTCCAATGAGCAGTTCTTC. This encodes CASSLGLASNEQFF.